These 32 T cell receptor beta chains were all obtained from the same sample, sequenced in a study of post-analysis software for immune sequencing data. TCR beta cDNA libraries had unique molecular identifiers. Each CDR3 protein is one row after TCRdb ran MiXCR on the PCR reads. The data show approximately 460,000 distinct CDR3 sequences, with roughly 45% seen just once and about 12% held by the top ten. Which antigens these TCRs recognize remains unknown. Study findings and constraints: Patients carried several TRBV segments more frequently than controls did, and TRBV5-6, TRBV5-1 and TRBV20-1 were among them.

The sample was blood. The receptors derive from a girl aged 5 to 17 with multiple sclerosis.

The DNA for the CDR3 is TGTGCCATCAGCGGGGTTGGGAACACCGGGGAGCTGTTTTTT. It encodes CAISGVGNTGELFF. The chain links TRBV10-3 to TRBJ2-2, with D tentatively TRBD2 (5 bases). Between the trimmed V and J ends, which lost 6 bases and 1 base, there was a span of 9 bases. This CDR3 comprises 14 residues. The germline V gene encodes CDR1 ENHRY and CDR2 SYGVKD.

The chain uses TRBV10-3 and TRBJ2-5; D perhaps matches TRBD2 (6 bases). The J call may be in error: the DNA end matches TRBJ2-7 better. CDR1 and CDR2 (germline): ENHRY, SYGVKD. This CDR3 comprises 14 residues. The DNA for the CDR3 is TGTGCCATCAGTGAGACTAGCCCCCTTTACGAGCAGTACTTC. It yields the protein CAISETSPLYEQYF.

J is TRBJ2-5 and V is TRBV5-1; no clear D. The germline V and J ends were trimmed by 6 bases and 5 bases, with 14 bases remaining between them. The CDR3 loop spans 13 amino acids. Looked up from germline, CDR1 is SGHRS and CDR2 is YFSETQ. In DNA, the CDR3 is TGCGCCAGCACCCTTAACTCCCGGGAGACCCAGTACTTC. Its translation is CASTLNSRETQYF.

This rearrangement joins TRBV11-2 to TRBJ2-7; perhaps D is TRBD1 or TRBD2 (5 bases each). This CDR3 comprises 15 residues. With 4 bases removed from V and 3 bases from J, the gap between germline ends came to 16 bases. Germline V gene sequence: CDR1 SGHAT, CDR2 FQNNGV. DNA of the CDR3: TGTGCCAGCAGCTCAACGGGGACGACCAGCTACGAGCAGTACTTC. Translation: CASSSTGTTSYEQYF.

The chain has TRBV20-1 and TRBJ1-6; TRBD1 is a possible D gene (5 bases). V lost 8 bases to trimming and J lost 0 bases, with 14 bases between them. The length of the CDR3 is 15 residues. Germline V gene data show CDR1 as DFQATT and CDR2 as SNEGSKA (reference sequence). The CDR3 spells CSTLDRSSYNSPLHF. The CDR3 DNA sequence: TGCAGTACCCTAGACAGAAGCTCCTATAATTCACCCCTCCACTTT.

The chain couples TRBV6-6 to TRBJ2-5, with a possible D match to TRBD2 (5 bases). Trimming took off 1 base at V and 3 bases at J, with 6 bases between the two ends. The germline CDR1 and CDR2 sequences are MNHNY and SVGAGI (reference sequence). This CDR3 comprises 13 residues. CDR3 residues: CASSYYGEETQYF. CDR3 nucleotide sequence: TGTGCCAGCAGTTACTACGGGGAAGAGACCCAGTACTTC.

This clonotype is a singleton in its sample. The genes are TRBV6-2 or TRBV6-3 and TRBJ2-1; 10 nucleotides match TRBD1. The CDR3 totals 15 residues. Germline CDR1 is MNHEY and CDR2 is SVGEGT. The V segment lost 6 bases and the J segment 6 bases; nucleotides outside the gene matches: 8. Here the CDR3 reads CASSEGGQGTNEQFF. The CDR3 DNA reads as TGTGCCAGCAGCGAAGGGGGACAGGGGACCAATGAGCAGTTCTTC.

CDR3 amino acids: CSAKRTGELWSYEQYF. The DNA of the CDR3 is TGCAGTGCTAAAAGGACAGGGGAACTGTGGTCCTACGAGCAGTACTTC. The V call is TRBV20-1, the J call TRBJ2-7; 9 bases fit TRBD1. The CDR3 has 16 residues. The V and J ends lost 4 bases and 1 base, in that order; junction bases with no gene match: 11. The germline gives CDR1 DFQATT, CDR2 SNEGSKA (reference sequence).

This clonotype showed up just a few times. This rearrangement joins TRBV12-3 or TRBV12-4 to TRBJ2-1; D gene uncertain. Trimming removed 2 bases at V and 10 bases at J, with 6 bases between. The CDR3 is 11 amino acids. The chain's CDR3 is CASSLIGEQFF. The CDR3, as DNA: TGTGCCAGCAGTTTAATCGGGGAGCAGTTCTTC.

The genes are TRBV11-3 and TRBJ2-1; the match to TRBD2 covers 8 bases. This CDR3 has 15 residues. Looked up from germline, CDR1 is SGHNT and CDR2 is YENEEA. Trimming at V came to 4 bases and at J to 3 bases, leaving 5 bases not matched to a gene. The CDR3 sequence is CASSYGLADYNEQFF. DNA for the CDR3: TGTGCCAGCAGCTATGGACTAGCAGACTACAATGAGCAGTTCTTC.

The rearrangement links TRBV5-1 to TRBJ2-3; D not certain. V was shortened by 4 bases and J by 3 bases, with 18 bases between the two germline ends. Germline lookup yields CDR1 SGHRS and CDR2 YFSETQ. The CDR3 is made up of 16 amino acids. Here the CDR3 reads CASSKGSSLGTDTQYF. CDR3 nucleotides: TGCGCCAGCAGCAAGGGATCCTCCCTTGGGACAGATACGCAGTATTTT.

The rearrangement links TRBV20-1 to TRBJ2-5; 10 nucleotides line up with TRBD2. CDR3 length: 16 amino acids. The germline V gene encodes CDR1 DFQATT and CDR2 SNEGSKA (reference sequence). With 0 bases clipped from V and 3 bases from J, the junction kept 7 bases outside the gene matches. CDR3 sequence: CSARDGASGSKETQYF. The CDR3 DNA follows: TGCAGTGCTAGAGATGGGGCTAGCGGGAGCAAAGAGACCCAGTACTTC.

The chain recombines TRBV4-2 with TRBJ1-5; D is unresolved. Germline V gene lookup returns CDR1 LGHNA and CDR2 YNFKEQ. The V gene lost 1 base and the J gene lost 2 bases, with 9 bases spanning the gap. CDR3 length: 15 amino acids. The CDR3 spells CASSQGVLGNQPQHF. CDR3 DNA: TGTGCCAGCAGCCAAGGGGTCCTTGGCAATCAGCCCCAGCATTTT.

Remarks on this clonotype: One junction end disagrees with the germline gene, perhaps due to a read error. In nucleotides, the CDR3 is TGTGCCAACAGCGGGGGAGCCTACGAGCAGTACTTC. Translating gives CANSGGAYEQYF. The chain employs TRBV7-9 and TRBJ2-7; 8 nucleotides align to TRBD2. Germline V gene lookup returns CDR1 SEHNR and CDR2 FQNEAQ (reference sequence). The CDR3 runs to 12 residues.

This clonotype was counted between two and nine times. The CDR3 DNA reads TGTGCCAGCAGCCCGGGACAGGGTAGAGGATATGGCTACACCTTC. Translating it yields CASSPGQGRGYGYTF. The chain joins TRBV12-3 or TRBV12-4 to TRBJ1-2; 9 bases are shared with TRBD1. This CDR3 has 15 amino acids. The V and J ends lost 6 bases and 5 bases, in that order; junction bases with no gene match: 10.

CDR3 in amino acids: CASSVVWGQQETQYF. DNA of the CDR3: TGTGCCAGCAGTGTGGTGTGGGGACAACAAGAGACCCAGTACTTC. The rearrangement uses TRBV6-4 and TRBJ2-5, with D possibly matching TRBD1 (6 bases). The CDR3 contains 15 residues. The V end lost 4 bases, the J end lost 2 bases, and 14 bases lay between the germline ends. Per germline, CDR1 MRHNA and CDR2 SNTAGT.

The chain couples TRBV10-3 to TRBJ1-2; no firm D call. The CDR3 is 14 residues long. Germline V gene lookup returns CDR1 ENHRY and CDR2 SYGVKD. V lost 4 bases and J lost 1, with 10 bases in between. The CDR3 nucleotides are TGTGCCATCAGTGGGGAGTACTATAACTATGGCTACACCTTC. Encoded protein: CAISGEYYNYGYTF.

This clonotype has a handful of counts. The gene calls are TRBV5-1 and TRBJ1-1; D is perhaps TRBD1 (6 bases). V lost 0 bases, J lost 3 bases, and 15 bases lay in between. Germline V gives CDR1 SGHRS, CDR2 YFSETQ. The CDR3 has 16 residues. CDR3 bases: TGCGCCAGCAGCTTGGCGAGGGGTGCAGGGGACACTGAAGCTTTCTTT. Protein sequence: CASSLARGAGDTEAFF.

The J gene is TRBJ1-2, the V gene TRBV28; 7 positions agree with TRBD1. The CDR3 covers 14 residues. CDR1 MDHEN and CDR2 SYDVKM come from the germline V gene. Trimming removed 6 bases from V and 4 bases from J; junction bases left unmatched: 8. CDR3 region: CASSPGQETYGYTF. CDR3 coding DNA: TGTGCCAGCAGCCCAGGACAGGAAACCTATGGCTACACCTTC.

V and J are TRBV19 and TRBJ2-1; D may be TRBD1 (5 bases). The CDR3 extends over 16 amino acids. The V gene lost 8 bases and the J gene lost 3 bases, with 20 bases spanning the gap. Germline loops: CDR1 LNHDA, CDR2 SQIVND (reference sequence). CDR3 in DNA: TGTGCCAGTGGCTCAGTAGGGGTCGGGTTCTACAATGAGCAGTTCTTC. Translation gives CASGSVGVGFYNEQFF.

The J gene is TRBJ1-5, the V gene TRBV20-1; D remains unclear. The CDR3 is made up of 16 amino acids. The germline V and J ends were trimmed by 0 bases and 1 base, with 13 bases remaining between them. Per germline, CDR1 DFQATT and CDR2 SNEGSKA (reference sequence). CDR3 region: CSARDMGSWSNQPQHF. The CDR3 region has the DNA TGCAGTGCTAGAGATATGGGCAGCTGGAGCAATCAGCCCCAGCATTTT.

This clonotype has only a few counts. The germline gene is not matched at one end of the junction; a read error may be the cause. The V gene is TRBV20-1, the J gene TRBJ1-6; 8 positions agree with TRBD1. Germline CDR1 and CDR2: DFQATT and SNEGSKA (reference sequence). This CDR3 spans 14 amino acids. DNA for the CDR3: TGCAGTGCTAGAGATCCGACAGGGGCTTCACCCCCCCACTTT. This gives the protein CSARDPTGASPPHF.

J is TRBJ1-2 and V is TRBV12-3 or TRBV12-4; 8 nucleotides align to TRBD1. The CDR3 runs 14 residues. After removal of 6 bases from V and 6 bases from J, the junction contained 9 bases not matched to a gene. Written as DNA, the CDR3 is TGTGCCAGCAGACCGACAGGGGCCGGGGATGGCTACACCTTC. Protein sequence: CASRPTGAGDGYTF.

The V call is TRBV29-1, the J call TRBJ2-7; 7 bases are a match to TRBD2. The V gene end was trimmed by 3 bases and the J gene end by 1 base; junction bases not matched to a gene: 3. The CDR3 totals 13 residues. Germline loops: CDR1 SQVTM, CDR2 ANQGSEA. The CDR3 sequence: CSVDPGGSYEQYF. The DNA of the CDR3 is TGCAGCGTTGACCCGGGAGGATCCTACGAGCAGTACTTC.

This clonotype turned up a few times. CDR3: CASSYSKSDEQYF. The DNA of the CDR3 is TGTGCCAGCAGTTACTCGAAATCAGACGAGCAGTACTTC. The chain has TRBV6-5 and TRBJ2-7; D ambiguous. V lost 0 bases, J lost 5 bases, and 8 bases lay in between. Per the germline V gene, CDR1 is MNHEY and CDR2 is SVGAGI. The CDR3 runs to 13 residues.

Details on this clonotype: The junction departs from germline at one end; a sequencing error may be responsible. The chain has TRBV12-3 or TRBV12-4 and TRBJ2-3; D possibly corresponds to TRBD2 (5 bases). The CDR3 covers 15 residues. CDR3 DNA sequence: TGTGCCAGCAGTTTGAGCGGTACAAGCACAGATGCGCAGTATTTT. Its protein product is CASSLSGTSTDAQYF.

This clonotype was observed a few times. The V gene is TRBV29-1, the J gene TRBJ2-5, with D unclear. Looked up from germline, CDR1 is SQVTM and CDR2 is ANQGSEA. V dropped 4 bases and J dropped 1 base, with 10 bases sitting between them. The CDR3 covers 13 residues. CDR3 region: CSVVGRLQETQYF. The CDR3 coding sequence is TGCAGCGTTGTAGGCAGACTCCAAGAGACCCAGTACTTC.

As regards this clonotype: The junction departs from the called germline gene at one end, perhaps through a read error. The J gene is TRBJ2-3, the V gene TRBV12-3 or TRBV12-4; D may be TRBD2 (6 bases). This CDR3 spans 17 amino acids. The CDR3 sequence: CASSLATEGFSTGTQYF. CDR3 bases: TGTGCCAGCAGTTTAGCCACGGAGGGCTTTTCCACAGGTACGCAGTATTTT.

The chain recombines TRBV7-2 with TRBJ2-5; D possibly matches TRBD1 or TRBD2 (6 bases each). The CDR3 runs 14 residues. Germline V gene data show CDR1 as SGHTA and CDR2 as FQGNSA. V was shortened by 5 bases and J by 5 bases, with 15 bases between the two germline ends. The CDR3: CASSLRKGGETQYF. The CDR3 DNA reads as TGTGCCAGCAGCCTGAGAAAAGGGGGGGAGACCCAGTACTTC.

The rearrangement joins TRBV9 to TRBJ2-1; the match to TRBD2 covers 7 bases. CDR3 length: 14 amino acids. With V trimmed by 1 base and J by 7 bases, 5 bases remained unmatched. Germline V CDR1 and CDR2: SGDLS, YYNGEE. CDR3 nucleotide sequence: TGTGCCAGCAGCGTACGCGGGAGTCGTAATGAGCAGTTCTTC. Encoded protein: CASSVRGSRNEQFF.

This clonotype occurred a few times. The chain uses TRBV6-1 and TRBJ1-2, with TRBD1 matching over 10 bases. Germline V gives CDR1 MNHNS, CDR2 SASEGT. The CDR3 is 14 residues long. V was clipped by 6 bases and J by 4 bases; unmatched bases: 5. The chain's CDR3 is CASRSTGGGYGYTF. The CDR3 DNA sequence: TGTGCCAGCAGATCGACAGGGGGCGGCTATGGCTACACCTTC.

This clonotype was recorded at least ten times. J is TRBJ2-1 and V is TRBV20-1, with TRBD2 identical over 10 bases. This CDR3 region has 14 residues. The germline CDR1 and CDR2 sequences are DFQATT and SNEGSKA (reference sequence). V shed 2 bases and J 7 bases; nucleotides not matched to a gene: 5. CDR3 residues: CSARRAGGSNEQFF. In DNA, the CDR3 is TGCAGTGCTAGAAGAGCGGGAGGGAGTAATGAGCAGTTCTTC.